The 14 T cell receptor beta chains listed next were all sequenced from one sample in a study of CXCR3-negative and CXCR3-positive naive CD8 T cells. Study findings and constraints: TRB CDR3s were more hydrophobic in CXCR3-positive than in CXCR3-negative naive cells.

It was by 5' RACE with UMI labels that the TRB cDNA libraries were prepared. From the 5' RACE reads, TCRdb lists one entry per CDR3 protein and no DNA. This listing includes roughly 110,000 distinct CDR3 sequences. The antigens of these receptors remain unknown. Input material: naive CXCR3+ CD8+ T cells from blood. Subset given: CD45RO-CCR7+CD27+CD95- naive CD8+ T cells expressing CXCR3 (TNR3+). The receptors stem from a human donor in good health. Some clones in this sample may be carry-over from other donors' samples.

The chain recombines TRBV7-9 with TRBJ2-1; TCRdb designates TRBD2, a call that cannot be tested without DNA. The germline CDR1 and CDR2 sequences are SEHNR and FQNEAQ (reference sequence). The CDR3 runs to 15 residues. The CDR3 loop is CASSLSSGGAGEQFF. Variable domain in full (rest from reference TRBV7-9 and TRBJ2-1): DTGVSQNPRHKITKRGQNVTFRCDPISEHNRLYWYRQTLGQGPEFLTYFQNEAQLEKSRLLSDRFSAERPKGSFSTLEIQRTEQGDSAMYLCASSLSSGGAGEQFFGPGTRLTVL.

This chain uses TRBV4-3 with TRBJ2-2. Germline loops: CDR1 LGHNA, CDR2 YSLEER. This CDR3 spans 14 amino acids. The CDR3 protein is CASSQDQGTGELFF.

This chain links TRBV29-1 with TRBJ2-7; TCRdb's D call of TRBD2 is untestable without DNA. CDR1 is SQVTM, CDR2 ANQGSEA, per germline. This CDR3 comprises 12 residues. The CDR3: CSVREASYEQYF.

This CDR3 is CASSLTKAETQYF. The chain uses TRBV7-9 and TRBJ2-5. Germline lookup yields CDR1 SEHNR and CDR2 FQNEAQ (reference sequence). The CDR3 extends over 13 amino acids.

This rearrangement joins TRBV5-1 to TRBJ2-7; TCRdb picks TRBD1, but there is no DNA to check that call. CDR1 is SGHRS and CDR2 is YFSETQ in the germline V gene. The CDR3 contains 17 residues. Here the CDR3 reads CASSQTHPATGVDEQYF.

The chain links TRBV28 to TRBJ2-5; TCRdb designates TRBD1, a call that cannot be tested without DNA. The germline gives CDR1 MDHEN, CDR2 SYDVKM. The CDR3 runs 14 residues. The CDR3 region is CASSQDRVLETQYF.

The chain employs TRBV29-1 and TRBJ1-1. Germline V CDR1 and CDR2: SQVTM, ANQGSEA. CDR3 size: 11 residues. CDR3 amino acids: CSVDRDTEAFF.

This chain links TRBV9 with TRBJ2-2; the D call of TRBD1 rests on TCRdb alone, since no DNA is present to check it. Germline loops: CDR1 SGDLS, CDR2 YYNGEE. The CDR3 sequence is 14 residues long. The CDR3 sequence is CASSETGNTGELFF.

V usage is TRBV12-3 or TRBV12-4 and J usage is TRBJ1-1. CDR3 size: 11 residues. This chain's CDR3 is CASSFGLEAFF.

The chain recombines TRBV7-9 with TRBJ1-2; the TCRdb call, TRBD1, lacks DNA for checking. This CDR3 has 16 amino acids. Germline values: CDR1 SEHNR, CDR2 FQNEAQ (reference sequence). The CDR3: CASSSLWTEMDYGYTF.

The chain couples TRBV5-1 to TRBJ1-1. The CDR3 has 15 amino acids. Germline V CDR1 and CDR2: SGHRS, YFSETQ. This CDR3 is CASSLGDGLFTEAFF.

CDR3 amino acids: CSVVPGWNSYEQYF. The chain has TRBV29-1 and TRBJ2-7; TCRdb proposes TRBD1, but this gene call is untestable without DNA. The germline gives CDR1 SQVTM, CDR2 ANQGSEA. The CDR3 loop spans 14 amino acids.

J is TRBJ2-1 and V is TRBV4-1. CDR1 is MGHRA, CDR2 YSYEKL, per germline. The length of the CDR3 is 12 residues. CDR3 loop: CASSQKVGEQFF.

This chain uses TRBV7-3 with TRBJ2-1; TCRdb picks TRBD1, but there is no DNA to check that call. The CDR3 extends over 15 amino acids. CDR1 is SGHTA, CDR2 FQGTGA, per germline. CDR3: CASSPGGAYYNEQFF. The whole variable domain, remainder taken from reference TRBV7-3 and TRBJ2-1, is GAGVSQTPSNKVTEKGKYVELRCDPISGHTALYWYRQSLGQGPEFLIYFQGTGAADDSGLPNDRFFAVRPEGSVSTLKIQRTERGDSAVYLCASSPGGAYYNEQFFGPGTRLTVL.